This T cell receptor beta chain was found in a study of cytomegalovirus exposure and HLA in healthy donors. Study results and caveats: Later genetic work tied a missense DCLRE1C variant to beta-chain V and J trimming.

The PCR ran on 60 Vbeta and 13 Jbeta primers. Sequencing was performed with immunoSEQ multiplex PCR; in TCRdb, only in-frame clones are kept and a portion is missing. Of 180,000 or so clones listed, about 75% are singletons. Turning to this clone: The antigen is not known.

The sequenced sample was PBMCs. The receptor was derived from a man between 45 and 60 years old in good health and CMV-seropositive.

The DNA of the CDR3 is TGTGCCTGGAGGAAAACCTACGAGCAGTACTTC. The encoded protein is CAWRKTYEQYF. The genes are TRBV30 and TRBJ2-5, with D unresolved. With the DNA end fitting TRBJ2-7 better, the J assignment may be wrong. Germline V gene data show CDR1 as GTSNPN and CDR2 as SVGIG (reference sequence). The CDR3 is 11 amino acids.